The 21 T cell receptor beta chains reported below all come from one sample, sequenced in a study of T cells in Graves' hyperthyroidism and ophthalmopathy. RNA transcripts yielded amplified TCR beta CDR3 regions. HTBI primers were used for first-round RT-PCR of the TCR CDR3. TCRdb itself ran the multiplex PCR reads through MiXCR, one entry per CDR3 protein. Of about 290,000 distinct CDR3 sequences listed, less than 15% were seen once; the top ten hold about 8%. Input material: blood. Receptors were obtained from a woman in her 30s with Graves' hyperthyroidism that later progressed to Graves' ophthalmopathy.

This clonotype was detected many times. This chain connects TRBV28 to TRBJ2-5; 12 nucleotides match TRBD2. The CDR3 has 16 residues. Trimming cost V 4 bases and J 5 bases; bases outside gene matches: 8. Germline V gene data show CDR1 as MDHEN and CDR2 as SYDVKM. CDR3 bases: TGTGCCAGCAGTTCCCGGACTAGCGGGGTCCGGGAGACCCAGTACTTC. It is translated as CASSSRTSGVRETQYF.

This clonotype was observed a few times. This rearrangement joins TRBV6-2 or TRBV6-3 to TRBJ2-1, with 8 bases fitting TRBD2. The CDR3 consists of 13 residues. Germline lookup yields CDR1 MNHEY and CDR2 SVGEGT. Trimming cost V 7 bases and J 14 bases; bases outside gene matches: 13. CDR3 residues: CASTRPLLAAEFF. CDR3 DNA sequence: TGTGCCAGCACTCGCCCCCTACTAGCGGCGGAGTTCTTC.

On this clonotype itself: The missing conserved phenylalanine or tryptophan at the end of this CDR3 makes a read error likely. It is unclear where the CDR3 begins or ends on the DNA, so no DNA is shown, and the CDR3 is as TCRdb lists it. The V and J genes are TRBV30 and TRBJ1-1; TRBD1, the table's D call, lacks a check against the DNA. Looked up from germline, CDR1 is GTSNPN and CDR2 is SVGIG (reference sequence). The CDR3 is 14 residues long, counting both termini. The chain's CDR3 is CAWSEGGGGTEAFL.

This clonotype was counted between two and nine times. DNA for the CDR3: TGTGCCAGCAGCAACCGGGGGGAGGGCGAACAGTTCTTC. It encodes CASSNRGEGEQFF. This chain links TRBV11-3 with TRBJ2-1; TRBD2 aligns across 7 bases. The V segment lost 5 bases and the J segment 13 bases; nucleotides outside the gene matches: 11. The length of the CDR3 is 13 residues. Germline CDR1 reads SGHNT; CDR2 reads YENEEA.

The chain has TRBV20-1 and TRBJ1-2; possibly TRBD1 for D (6 bases). The CDR3 is 17 amino acids. Germline lookup yields CDR1 DFQATT and CDR2 SNEGSKA (reference sequence). V was trimmed by 2 bases and J by 2 bases, leaving 21 bases between them. The CDR3 sequence is CSARSGGRGRLNYGYTF. CDR3 sequence (DNA): TGCAGTGCTAGATCCGGAGGGCGGGGGCGGCTGAACTATGGCTACACCTTC.

This clonotype was found many times. V and J are TRBV3-1 and TRBJ2-5; 7 nucleotides line up with TRBD1. The germline V gene encodes CDR1 LGHDT and CDR2 YNNKEL (reference sequence). V was pared by 1 base and J by 2 bases, with 1 base of the junction left unmatched. The CDR3 extends over 14 amino acids. The CDR3 DNA reads TGTGCCAGCAGCCAAGTGGGACAGCAAGAGACCCAGTACTTC. Translated, it gives CASSQVGQQETQYF.

This clonotype has only a few counts. This chain joins TRBV12-3 or TRBV12-4 and TRBJ2-2, with D possibly called TRBD1 or TRBD2 (5 bases each). Deletions cut 5 bases from V and 4 bases from J, with 14 bases between. The CDR3 is 15 residues long. The CDR3 sequence: CASSPWGSGTGELFF. CDR3 DNA: TGTGCCAGCAGTCCCTGGGGGTCGGGCACCGGGGAGCTGTTTTTT.

This clonotype appeared many times. The chain carries TRBV11-2 and TRBJ2-1; no firm D call. The length of the CDR3 is 14 residues. Between the trimmed V and J ends, which lost 2 bases and 3 bases, there was a span of 8 bases. Germline loops: CDR1 SGHAT, CDR2 FQNNGV. CDR3 DNA: TGTGCCAGCAGCTTACTGGATAACTACAATGAGCAGTTCTTC. Amino acid sequence: CASSLLDNYNEQFF. The whole variable domain, filled in from reference TRBV11-2 and TRBJ2-1, reads EAGVAQSPRYKIIEKRQSVAFWCNPISGHATLYWYQQILGQGPKLLIQFQNNGVVDDSQLPKDRFSAERLKGVDSTLKIQPAKLEDSAVYLCASSLLDNYNEQFFGPGTRLTVL.

This clonotype was counted ten times or more. The chain combines TRBV5-1 with TRBJ2-7, with D perhaps being TRBD1 or TRBD2 (5 bases each). This CDR3 comprises 14 residues. Germline V gene lookup returns CDR1 SGHRS and CDR2 YFSETQ. V shed 0 bases and J shed 6 bases, with 13 bases lying between them. CDR3 amino acids: CASSLVSGTGEQYF. Written as DNA, the CDR3 is TGCGCCAGCAGCTTGGTTTCAGGGACGGGCGAGCAGTACTTC.

The chain joins TRBV29-1 to TRBJ1-3; unclear D gene. CDR1 and CDR2 (germline): SQVTM, ANQGSEA. The length of the CDR3 is 13 residues. Trimming took 6 bases from V and 1 from J, leaving 10 bases between them. The CDR3 nucleotides read TGCAGCGTCACTACCGGGTCTGGAAACACCATATATTTT. Translating it yields CSVTTGSGNTIYF.

The chain has TRBV20-1 and TRBJ2-7; D gene unclear. The germline V gene has CDR1 DFQATT and CDR2 SNEGSKA (reference sequence). The germline V and J ends were trimmed by 4 bases and 6 bases, with 7 bases remaining between them. The CDR3 consists of 10 residues. CDR3 sequence reads: CSATVAEQYF. The DNA of the CDR3 is TGCAGTGCTACGGTGGCCGAGCAGTACTTC.

This clonotype was picked up a small number of times. A much larger clone is a single base away; this may be a read error. The chain uses TRBV11-3 and TRBJ2-1; 9 nucleotides align to TRBD1. Per germline, CDR1 SGHNT and CDR2 YENEEA. The CDR3 has 15 amino acids. CDR3 nucleotide sequence: TGTGCCAGCAGCGGGGGACAGGGATCCTACAATGAGCGGTTCTTC. Its translation is CASSGGQGSYNERFF.

The chain combines TRBV11-2 with TRBJ1-1, with TRBD1 identical over 7 bases. V lost 1 base, J lost 3 bases, and 2 bases stayed unmatched. This CDR3 is built from 14 residues. CDR1 SGHAT and CDR2 FQNNGV come from the germline V gene. CDR3 region: CASSLVTGDTEAFF. CDR3 sequence (DNA): TGTGCCAGCAGCTTAGTCACAGGGGACACTGAAGCTTTCTTT.

This clonotype was picked up a small number of times. The rearrangement joins TRBV30 to TRBJ2-5; D may be TRBD2 (5 bases). Trimming pared 2 bases from V and 5 bases from J, leaving 21 bases between. From germline, CDR1 is GTSNPN and CDR2 SVGIG (reference sequence). CDR3 length equals 16 residues. DNA of the CDR3: TGTGCCTGGAGTTTCACACCCACTAGGTCCCAGGAGACCCAGTACTTC. Translating it yields CAWSFTPTRSQETQYF. Full variable domain (remainder filled in from reference TRBV30 and TRBJ2-5): SQTIHQWPATLVQPVGSPLSLECTVEGTSNPNLYWYRQAAGRGLQLLFYSVGIGQISSEVPQNLSASRPQDRQFILSSKKLLLSDSGFYLCAWSFTPTRSQETQYFGPGTRLLVL.

About this clonotype itself: This may arise from a read error, as a much more abundant clone is one base away. This chain joins TRBV27 and TRBJ2-7; 9 nucleotides agree with TRBD2. The CDR3 sequence is 16 residues long. The germline CDR1 and CDR2 sequences are MNHEY and SMNVEV (reference sequence). Trimming cost V 6 bases and J 6 bases; bases outside gene matches: 15. The CDR3 region is CASRLGGLAGYREQYF. CDR3 coding DNA: TGTGCCAGCAGATTAGGTGGTCTAGCGGGATACCGCGAGCAGTACTTC.

The chain links TRBV15 to TRBJ1-6; 10 bases map to TRBD1. J gave up 10 bases and V 5 bases, and 8 bases lay outside the gene matches. The CDR3 totals 15 residues. From germline, CDR1 is LNHNV and CDR2 YYDKDF (reference sequence). As DNA, the CDR3 is TGTGCCACCAGCGGATTCACGGGACAGGGGTCACCCCTCCACTTT. This translates into CATSGFTGQGSPLHF.

This clonotype was picked up many times. The J gene is TRBJ1-2, the V gene TRBV30; D gene unclear. CDR3 length equals 13 residues. CDR1 is GTSNPN and CDR2 is SVGIG in the germline V gene (reference sequence). V was shortened by 2 bases and J by 3 bases, with 10 bases between the two germline ends. CDR3 protein: CAWSQFGHYGYTF. CDR3 DNA sequence: TGTGCCTGGAGTCAGTTCGGACACTATGGCTACACCTTC.

The rearrangement uses TRBV6-2 or TRBV6-3 and TRBJ2-3, with TRBD2 identical over 14 bases. V gave up 5 bases and J gave up 4 bases; unmatched junction bases: 11. The CDR3 is 18 amino acids. Germline V gene sequence: CDR1 MNHEY, CDR2 SVGEGT. Here the CDR3 DNA reads TGTGCCAGCAGTCAACTAGGGACTAGCGGGAGAATAGCAGATACGCAGTATTTT. It translates to CASSQLGTSGRIADTQYF.

Comment on this clonotype: This may be a read error: a much more frequent sequence differs by one nucleotide. The chain recombines TRBV7-9 with TRBJ2-1, with 7 bases aligning to TRBD2. Germline CDR1 and CDR2: SEHNR and FQNEAQ (reference sequence). The CDR3 is 15 amino acids. As DNA, the CDR3 is TGTGCCAGCAGCCAACGGGGACTAACTTACACTGAGCAGTTCTTC. Its protein is CASSQRGLTYTEQFF.

This clonotype has only a few counts. This chain connects TRBV27 to TRBJ1-6, with D unresolved. The CDR3 extends over 13 amino acids. V lost 7 bases and J lost 4, with 8 bases in between. Germline V gene data show CDR1 as MNHEY and CDR2 as SMNVEV (reference sequence). The CDR3 bases are TGTGCCAGCAAGGGTCTATATAATTCACCCCTCCACTTT. It yields the protein CASKGLYNSPLHF.

This clonotype was seen a few times. The chain has TRBV27 and TRBJ2-3, with D possibly called TRBD1 or TRBD2 (6 bases each). Germline V lookup: CDR1 MNHEY, CDR2 SMNVEV (reference sequence). V gave up 5 bases and J gave up 2 bases, with 20 bases separating them. The CDR3 extends over 17 amino acids. This CDR3 reads CASSPTGGGGITDTQYF. CDR3 bases: TGTGCCAGCAGTCCTACCGGGGGTGGGGGCATCACAGATACGCAGTATTTT.